This T cell receptor beta chain is drawn from a study of cytomegalovirus exposure and HLA in healthy donors. Amplification used 60 Vbeta primers and 13 Jbeta primers. Repertoires were generated with immunoSEQ multiplex PCR, while TCRdb's copy carries only in-frame clones and drops some. The sample shows some 120,000 clones, around 80% of them seen only once. Trimming took off 7 bases at V and 4 bases at J, with 10 bases between the two ends. The CDR3 runs to 13 residues. CDR1 is MNHEY and CDR2 is SVGAGI in the germline V gene. The origin of this receptor is a human donor in good health. The rearrangement links TRBV6-5 to TRBJ2-2, with D possibly matching TRBD2 (5 bases). The sequenced material came from PBMCs. CDR3 sequence reads: CASNRGLTGELFF. In nucleotides, the CDR3 is TGTGCCAGCAACCGGGGTCTCACCGGGGAGCTGTTTTTT.